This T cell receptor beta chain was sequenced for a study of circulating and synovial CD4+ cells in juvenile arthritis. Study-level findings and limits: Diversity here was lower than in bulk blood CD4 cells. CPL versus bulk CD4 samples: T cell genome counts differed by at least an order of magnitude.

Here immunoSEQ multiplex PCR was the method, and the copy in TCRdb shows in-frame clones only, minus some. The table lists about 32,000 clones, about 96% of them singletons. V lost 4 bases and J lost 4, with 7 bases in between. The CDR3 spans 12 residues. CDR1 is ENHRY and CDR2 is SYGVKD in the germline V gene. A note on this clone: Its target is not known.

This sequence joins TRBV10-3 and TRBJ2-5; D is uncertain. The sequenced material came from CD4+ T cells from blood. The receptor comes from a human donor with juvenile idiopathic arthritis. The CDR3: CAISALGETQYF. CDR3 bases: TGTGCCATCAGTGCGCTCGGAGAGACCCAGTACTTC.